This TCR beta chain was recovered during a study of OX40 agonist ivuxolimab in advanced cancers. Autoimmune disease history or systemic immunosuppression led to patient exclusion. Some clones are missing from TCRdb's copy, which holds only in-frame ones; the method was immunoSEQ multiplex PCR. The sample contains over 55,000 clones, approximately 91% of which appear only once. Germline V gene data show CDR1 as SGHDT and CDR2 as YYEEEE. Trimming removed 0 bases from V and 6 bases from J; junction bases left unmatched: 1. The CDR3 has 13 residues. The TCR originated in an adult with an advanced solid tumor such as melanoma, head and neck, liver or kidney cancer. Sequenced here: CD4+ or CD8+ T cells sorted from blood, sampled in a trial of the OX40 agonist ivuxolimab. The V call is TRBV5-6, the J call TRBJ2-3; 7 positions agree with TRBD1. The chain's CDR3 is CASSLVRGDTQYF. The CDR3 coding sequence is TGTGCCAGCAGCTTGGTCAGGGGGGATACGCAGTATTTT.